Detailed here is one T cell receptor beta chain. Its antigen is unidentified. The entry originates in a study of T cell repertoires in cytomegalovirus infection. The overall study: Recently described HLA-C-restricted plus well-studied HLA-B-restricted CMV epitopes were used. Public TCR beta signatures provided an indication of both CMV infection and a matching HLA type.

The CDR3 consists of 13 residues. In germline, CDR1 is SGHVS, CDR2 FNYEAQ. The trim removed 5 bases at V and 3 bases at J, leaving 3 bases unmatched. TCRdb itself ran the reads through MiXCR, one entry per CDR3 protein. Of 650,000 to 850,000 distinct CDR3 sequences listed, roughly 29% are singletons. Findings and caveats of the study: CMV-specific TCR beta clonotypes restricted by HLA-C dominated the ex vivo response.

V is TRBV7-6 and J is TRBJ2-7; TRBD1 matches 8 bases. The receptor's source is a human donor in good health (CMV status not recorded). Some clones in this sample may be carry-over from other donors' samples. The sequences come from cultured CD8+ T cells from PBMCs, collected from culture after CMV antigen stimulation. The DNA of the CDR3 is TGTGCCAGCAGCACCGGGACAGGCTACGAGCAGTACGTC. It translates to CASSTGTGYEQYV.